These T cell receptor beta chains were read from a single sample in a study of blood T cell repertoires in COVID-19. Assay: immunoSEQ multiplex PCR; the TCRdb copy retains only in-frame clones and omits some. The table shows roughly 200,000 clones, with around 85% occurring only once. Input material: PBMCs or T cells enriched from blood (not recorded which). Every receptor here comes from a man in his forties who had recovered from COVID-19. Each CDR3 is given with its conserved first and last residue. Each record gives: V gene, clone size, J gene, D gene, CDR3 protein, CDR3 DNA. D genes are given only for firm matches. Clone size is shown for a subset of rows, as once, few, many or a class of expanded clone.

TRBV7-9	few	TRBJ2-7	TRBD2	CASSSAGLAVLHEQYF	TGTGCCAGCAGCTCCGCGGGACTAGCGGTTCTCCACGAGCAGTACTTC
TRBV5-5	-	TRBJ1-5	-	CASSRLDTSNQPQHF	TGTGCCAGCAGCAGACTGGACACTAGCAATCAGCCCCAGCATTTT
TRBV5-1	-	TRBJ2-2	TRBD2	CASSESGSGTGELFF	TGCGCCAGCAGCGAGAGCGGGAGTGGGACCGGGGAGCTGTTTTTT
TRBV5-6	once	TRBJ1-1	TRBD1	CASSGPGQVNTEAFF	TGTGCCAGCAGCGGTCCGGGACAGGTGAACACTGAAGCTTTCTTT
TRBV24-1	-	TRBJ2-1	-	CATSDLRIGSSSYNEQFF	TGTGCCACCAGTGATTTAAGGATCGGGTCTAGCTCCTACAATGAGCAGTTCTTC
TRBV3-1/TRBV3-2	once	TRBJ2-3	-	CASSPRMDSGRTDTQYF	TGTGCCAGCAGCCCCCGAATGGACAGCGGCCGCACAGATACGCAGTATTTT
TRBV7-9	once	TRBJ1-4	TRBD1	CASSTPGQGANEKLFF	TGTGCCAGCAGTACTCCGGGACAGGGAGCTAATGAAAAACTGTTTTTT
TRBV2	-	TRBJ2-1	TRBD2	CASSGGSGRTDEQFF	TGTGCCAGCAGTGGAGGTAGCGGGAGAACAGATGAGCAGTTCTTC
TRBV7-8	-	TRBJ2-1	TRBD2	CASSPGEGFNHEQFF	TGTGCCAGCAGCCCGGGGGAGGGGTTCAACCATGAGCAGTTCTTC
TRBV3-1/TRBV3-2	-	TRBJ1-2	TRBD1	CASSPLDRDRANGYTF	TGTGCCAGCAGCCCCTTAGACCGGGACAGGGCAAATGGCTACACCTTC
TRBV6-5	-	TRBJ1-2	-	CASSYSRAGVNGYTF	TGTGCCAGCAGTTACTCGAGGGCAGGGGTTAATGGCTACACCTTC
TRBV4-1	once	TRBJ1-4	TRBD1	CASSHRDRTNEKLFF	TGCGCCAGCAGCCATAGGGACAGAACTAATGAAAAACTGTTTTTT
TRBV9	-	TRBJ1-4	-	CASSLQQGLNEKLFF	TGTGCCAGCAGCCTTCAACAAGGACTTAATGAAAAACTGTTTTTT
TRBV10-1	-	TRBJ2-1	TRBD2	CASSEGVDSGSINEQFF	TGCGCCAGCAGTGAGGGTGTTGATAGCGGGAGCATCAATGAGCAGTTCTTC
TRBV18	-	TRBJ2-1	-	CASSHQGDWTYNEQFF	TGTGCCAGCTCCCACCAGGGGGACTGGACCTACAATGAGCAGTTCTTC
TRBV5-6	-	TRBJ2-7	TRBD1	CASSSPGQAPYEQYF	TGTGCCAGCAGCTCACCGGGACAGGCCCCTTACGAGCAGTACTTC
TRBV15	-	TRBJ2-7	-	CATSRDQGSYEQYF	TGTGCCACCAGCAGAGACCAGGGGAGCTACGAGCAGTACTTC
TRBV7-3	-	TRBJ2-3	TRBD1	CASSFDRASDTQYF	TGTGCCAGCAGCTTTGACAGGGCGTCAGATACGCAGTATTTT
TRBV5-1	-	TRBJ2-7	-	CASSLMTGSRNEQYF	TGCGCCAGCAGCTTGATGACAGGATCTCGGAACGAGCAGTACTTC
TRBV6-6	-	TRBJ1-4	-	CASSGKGTTNEKLFF	TGTGCCAGCAGTGGGAAGGGGACAACTAATGAAAAACTGTTTTTT
TRBV3-1/TRBV3-2	-	TRBJ2-1	-	CASSQSSGLNEQFF	TGTGCCAGCAGCCAATCCAGCGGCCTCAATGAGCAGTTCTTC
TRBV20-1	once	TRBJ1-1	-	CSATRVTEAFF	TGCAGTGCAACCAGGGTCACTGAAGCTTTCTTT
TRBV27	-	TRBJ2-7	TRBD2	CASSPGLANYEQYF	TGTGCCAGCAGTCCGGGACTAGCGAACTACGAGCAGTACTTC
TRBV5-6	-	TRBJ2-7	TRBD1	CASSHLTGVYEQYF	TGTGCCAGCAGCCATTTGACAGGGGTCTACGAGCAGTACTTC
TRBV5-4	-	TRBJ2-7	TRBD1	CASSFLDRGRPYEQYF	TGTGCCAGCAGCTTCCTGGACAGGGGACGACCCTACGAGCAGTACTTC
TRBV7-9	once	TRBJ2-1	-	CASSLAVDEQFF	TGTGCCAGCAGCTTAGCCGTCGATGAGCAGTTCTTC
TRBV4-2	-	TRBJ2-2	-	CASSSRRGGIGELFF	TGTGCCAGCAGCAGTCGACGCGGAGGGATCGGGGAGCTGTTTTTT
TRBV7-9	-	TRBJ2-1	-	CASSPLAVSSYNEQFF	TGTGCCAGCAGCCCTTTAGCGGTTAGCTCCTACAATGAGCAGTTCTTC
TRBV19	once	TRBJ1-2	-	CASSTTSEGRGGYTF	TGTGCCAGTAGTACCACGTCGGAGGGACGCGGTGGCTACACCTTC
TRBV11-2	-	TRBJ2-7	TRBD2	CASSRPAGGDYEQYF	TGTGCCAGCAGCCGTCCGGCGGGAGGGGACTACGAGCAGTACTTC
TRBV6-4	-	TRBJ2-7	TRBD2	CASREGLANKQYF	TGTGCCAGCAGGGAGGGACTAGCGAATAAGCAGTACTTC
TRBV7-9	-	TRBJ2-5	TRBD2	CASRRGLAETQYF	TGTGCCAGCAGACGGGGACTAGCGGAAACCCAGTACTTC
TRBV2	-	TRBJ1-1	-	CASSVTGNTEAFF	TGTGCCAGCAGCGTTACGGGGAACACTGAAGCTTTCTTT
TRBV5-5	few	TRBJ2-2	-	CASSLSTGSAGELFF	TGTGCCAGCAGCTTGAGCACAGGGTCTGCCGGGGAGCTGTTTTTT
TRBV4-3	-	TRBJ2-5	-	CASSQGDTNQETQYF	TGCGCCAGCAGCCAAGGGGACACCAACCAAGAGACCCAGTACTTC
TRBV29-1	-	TRBJ2-7	-	CSVEARGSGKTPYEQYF	TGCAGCGTTGAAGCGCGGGGTAGCGGAAAGACCCCCTACGAGCAGTACTTC
TRBV9	-	TRBJ1-2	-	CASSPALAQGYYGYTF	TGTGCCAGCAGCCCCGCATTAGCCCAGGGGTACTATGGCTACACCTTC